The source of this T cell receptor beta chain is a study of shared T cell receptors in the human thymus. The ends were cut back, 4 bases at V and 5 bases at J, with 14 bases in the middle. Germline-derived CDR1 and CDR2 are MNHNY and SVGAGI (reference sequence). The CDR3 has 14 amino acids. TCRdb keeps only in-frame clones here, not all; method: immunoSEQ multiplex PCR. The data hold more than 550,000 clones, with around 87% observed a single time. This sample was shared with a second study, whose subject was human thymus T cells. From that report: Thymus tissue for the work was resected from patients undergoing corrective heart surgery. What related research reported was that thymic repertoires overlapped highly among unrelated individuals.

The sequencing input was thymocytes. The rearrangement joins TRBV6-6 to TRBJ1-1, with D tentatively TRBD1 (6 bases). This clonotype originated in a boy in the first two years of life with a congenital heart defect. CDR3 protein: CASSFGGRRTEAFF. The CDR3 DNA sequence: TGTGCCAGCAGTTTCGGGGGGCGACGGACTGAAGCTTTCTTT.